Listed here are 18 T cell receptor beta chains from one sample, sequenced in a study of T-cell memory formation after mild COVID-19. MiXCR, run by TCRdb on the 5' RACE reads, gives a single entry per CDR3 protein. Among approximately 340,000 distinct CDR3 sequences listed, 10% to 15% were seen once. What was sequenced was PBMCs or a T cell subset sorted from them (not recorded which). These receptors came from a man aged 18 to 35 who had mild COVID-19 (a few samples of this study predate the infection). Cell type and time point are not known.

This clonotype has ten or more counts. The chain combines TRBV5-1 with TRBJ1-6; possible D gene TRBD1, 6 bases. The CDR3 is 15 residues long. V dropped 4 bases and J dropped 10 bases, with 18 bases sitting between them. The V gene's germline CDR1 is SGHRS and CDR2 YFSETQ. The DNA for the CDR3 is TGCGCCAGCAGCCCACAGGGCCTGGGACAATCACCCCTCCACTTT. This sequence encodes CASSPQGLGQSPLHF.

The chain joins TRBV11-2 to TRBJ1-2; 9 nucleotides align to TRBD1. Germline V CDR1 and CDR2: SGHAT, FQNNGV. Trimming cost V 1 base and J 4 bases; bases outside gene matches: 4. The CDR3 loop spans 15 amino acids. The CDR3 sequence: CASSLGDRGAYGYTF. CDR3 sequence (DNA): TGTGCCAGCAGCTTAGGAGACAGGGGGGCCTATGGCTACACCTTC.

This clonotype turned up a few times. V and J are TRBV7-9 and TRBJ1-1; D remains unclear. Germline V gene data show CDR1 as SEHNR and CDR2 as FQNEAQ (reference sequence). CDR3 length: 13 amino acids. The germline V and J ends were trimmed by 8 bases and 1 base, with 11 bases remaining between them. The CDR3, as DNA: TGTGCCAGCCGCAATCGGCAGAACACTGAAGCTTTCTTT. Translated: CASRNRQNTEAFF.

This clonotype occurred a few times. The rearrangement links TRBV27 to TRBJ2-7; 7 nucleotides match TRBD1. Germline-derived CDR1 and CDR2 are MNHEY and SMNVEV (reference sequence). CDR3 length equals 14 residues. Trimming at V came to 8 bases and at J to 3 bases, leaving 10 bases not matched to a gene. The CDR3 spells CASAPRQGGYEQYV. DNA of the CDR3: TGTGCCAGCGCCCCCAGACAGGGTGGCTACGAGCAGTACGTC.

The sample holds many counts of this clonotype. V is TRBV7-8 and J is TRBJ2-3, with D perhaps matching TRBD2 (7 bases). V was pared by 9 bases and J by 3 bases, with 22 bases between. This CDR3 contains 16 residues. In germline, CDR1 is SGHVS, CDR2 FQNEAQ. As DNA, the CDR3 is TGTGCCAGTTCGGGGGGCCTAGCGGCCCTAACAGATACGCAGTATTTT. Its translation: CASSGGLAALTDTQYF.

The chain has TRBV12-3 or TRBV12-4 and TRBJ1-6; D uncertain. V was trimmed by 6 bases and J by 10 bases, leaving 10 bases between them. There are 12 residues in the CDR3. CDR3: CASSRGPSPLHF. The CDR3 DNA reads TGTGCCAGCAGCCGAGGTCCATCACCCCTCCACTTT.

V usage is TRBV29-1 and J usage is TRBJ2-7; tentatively, D is TRBD1 or TRBD2 (5 bases each). The germline V gene has CDR1 SQVTM and CDR2 ANQGSEA. Trimming cost V 4 bases and J 3 bases, with 10 bases left between them. The length of the CDR3 is 12 residues. The CDR3 is CSVGGRNYEQYF. CDR3 DNA sequence: TGCAGCGTTGGGGGACGCAACTACGAGCAGTACTTC.

This chain joins TRBV20-1 and TRBJ1-4; D is possibly TRBD1 (5 bases). The length of the CDR3 is 14 residues. Germline V CDR1 and CDR2: DFQATT, SNEGSKA (reference sequence). V gave up 0 bases and J gave up 7 bases, with 12 bases separating them. The CDR3 loop reads CSARDQRGSEKLFF. The CDR3 DNA sequence: TGCAGTGCTAGAGACCAAAGGGGCAGTGAAAAACTGTTTTTT.

The chain joins TRBV20-1 to TRBJ1-3; perhaps TRBD1 as D (6 bases). The CDR3 length is 16 residues. The germline CDR1 and CDR2 sequences are DFQATT and SNEGSKA (reference sequence). Trimming shortened V by 1 base and J by 4 bases, and 17 bases separated the two germline ends. The CDR3 sequence: CSARAPDFGGGNTIYF. CDR3 nucleotide sequence: TGCAGTGCTAGAGCTCCCGACTTCGGGGGCGGAAACACCATATATTTT.

In this sample, this clonotype turned up once. V and J are TRBV7-9 and TRBJ2-3; D might be TRBD1 or TRBD2, each matching 5 bases. Germline V gene lookup returns CDR1 SEHNR and CDR2 FQNEAQ (reference sequence). The V end was cut by 5 bases, the J end by 0 bases, with 15 bases between. The CDR3 length is 16 residues. CDR3 sequence: CASSPGTLDSTDTQYF. The CDR3 coding sequence is TGTGCCAGCAGCCCCGGGACCCTAGATAGCACAGATACGCAGTATTTT. Drawing the rest from reference TRBV7-9 and TRBJ2-3, the complete variable domain is DTGVSQNPRHKITKRGQNVTFRCDPISEHNRLYWYRQTLGQGPEFLTYFQNEAQLEKSRLLSDRFSAERPKGSFSTLEIQRTEQGDSAMYLCASSPGTLDSTDTQYFGPGTRLTVL.

This chain joins TRBV5-6 and TRBJ2-4; the match to TRBD2 covers 9 bases. The CDR3 length is 15 residues. Trimming removed 1 base from V and 7 bases from J; junction bases left unmatched: 6. Germline V CDR1 and CDR2: SGHDT, YYEEEE. CDR3 loop: CASSLSSSGGNIQYF. For the CDR3, the DNA is TGTGCCAGCAGCTTGTCGTCGAGCGGGGGGAACATTCAGTACTTC. Drawing the rest from reference TRBV5-6 and TRBJ2-4, the complete variable domain is DAGVTQSPTHLIKTRGQQVTLRCSPKSGHDTVSWYQQALGQGPQFIFQYYEEEERQRGNFPDRFSGHQFPNYSSELNVNALLLGDSALYLCASSLSSSGGNIQYFGAGTRLSVL.

In its sample, this clonotype was seen a few times. This chain connects TRBV4-3 to TRBJ2-3; a weak D match, TRBD1 (5 bases). Per germline, CDR1 LGHNA and CDR2 YSLEER. The V end lost 0 bases, the J end lost 1 base, and 23 bases lay between the germline ends. CDR3 size: 20 residues. The CDR3 reads CASSQDFLRGRWGGTDTQYF. In nucleotides, the CDR3 is TGCGCCAGCAGCCAAGATTTTCTCCGAGGACGGTGGGGCGGCACAGATACGCAGTATTTT.

The chain is built from TRBV28 and TRBJ2-3; possibly TRBD1 for D (6 bases). The CDR3 extends over 13 amino acids. Trimming removed 6 bases at V and 4 bases at J, with 11 bases between. Per the germline V gene, CDR1 is MDHEN and CDR2 is SYDVKM. CDR3 region: CASRSTGSDTQYF. In DNA form, the CDR3 reads TGTGCCAGCAGATCCACAGGGTCAGATACGCAGTATTTT.

The sample holds many counts of this clonotype. V and J are TRBV5-1 and TRBJ1-1, with a tentative D call TRBD1 (5 bases). This CDR3 region has 14 residues. V lost 0 bases and J 11 bases, leaving 17 bases between the germline ends. Germline V gene data show CDR1 as SGHRS and CDR2 as YFSETQ. The CDR3 sequence is CASSLGPEAGPAFF. As DNA, the CDR3 is TGCGCCAGCAGCTTGGGGCCCGAGGCGGGGCCGGCTTTCTTT.

This clonotype showed up just a few times. The chain links TRBV7-2 to TRBJ2-1; maybe TRBD2 (5 bases). This CDR3 has 12 amino acids. V dropped 5 bases and J dropped 9 bases, with 11 bases sitting between them. Germline loops: CDR1 SGHTA, CDR2 FQGNSA. The DNA for the CDR3 is TGTGCCAGCAGCCCTAGCCTTGCTGAGCAGTTCTTC. Residues: CASSPSLAEQFF.

The DNA of the CDR3 is TGTGCCAGCAGCAAGACAGGGAACGAGCAGTACGTC. Translation gives CASSKTGNEQYV. The rearrangement joins TRBV21-1 to TRBJ2-7; the table's D gene call, TRBD1, was not cross checked with the DNA. TRBV21-1 is described as a pseudogene. The CDR3 runs to 12 residues.

The chain employs TRBV6-2 or TRBV6-3 and TRBJ2-7, with D possibly called TRBD1 or TRBD2 (5 bases each). CDR1 is MNHEY and CDR2 is SVGEGT in the germline V gene. V was shortened by 5 bases and J by 2 bases, with 10 bases between the two germline ends. The CDR3 loop spans 13 amino acids. This CDR3 reads CASSVGVPYEQYV. In nucleotides, the CDR3 is TGTGCCAGCAGTGTGGGGGTCCCCTACGAGCAGTACGTC.

The rearrangement links TRBV6-2 or TRBV6-3 to TRBJ2-7; D not resolved. CDR3 size: 14 residues. CDR1 is MNHEY and CDR2 is SVGEGT in the germline V gene. V lost 4 bases, J lost 0 bases, and 10 bases lay in between. As DNA, the CDR3 is TGTGCCAGCAGTTTTTCACAGTACTCCTACGAGCAGTACTTC. Its protein product is CASSFSQYSYEQYF.